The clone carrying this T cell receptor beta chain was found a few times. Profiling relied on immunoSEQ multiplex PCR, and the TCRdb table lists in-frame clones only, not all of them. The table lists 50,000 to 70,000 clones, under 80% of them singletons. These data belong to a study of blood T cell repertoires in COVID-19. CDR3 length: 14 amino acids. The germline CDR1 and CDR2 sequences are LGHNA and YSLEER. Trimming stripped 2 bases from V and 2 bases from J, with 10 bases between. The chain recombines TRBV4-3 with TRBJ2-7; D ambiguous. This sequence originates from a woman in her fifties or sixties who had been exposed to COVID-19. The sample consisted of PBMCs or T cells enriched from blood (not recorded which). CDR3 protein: CASSQIYPPYEQYF. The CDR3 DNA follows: TGCGCCAGCAGCCAAATCTACCCCCCCTACGAGCAGTACTTC.